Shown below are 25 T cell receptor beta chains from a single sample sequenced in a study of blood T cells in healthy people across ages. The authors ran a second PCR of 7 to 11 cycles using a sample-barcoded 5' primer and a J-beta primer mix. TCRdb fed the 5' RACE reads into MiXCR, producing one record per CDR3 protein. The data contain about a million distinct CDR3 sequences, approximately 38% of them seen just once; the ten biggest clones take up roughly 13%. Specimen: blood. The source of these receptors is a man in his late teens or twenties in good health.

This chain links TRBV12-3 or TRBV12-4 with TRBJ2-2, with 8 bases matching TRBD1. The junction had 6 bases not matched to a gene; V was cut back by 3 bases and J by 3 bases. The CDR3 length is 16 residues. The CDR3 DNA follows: TGTGCCAGCAGTTTCCAAGACAGGGGATACACCGGGGAGCTGTTTTTT. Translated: CASSFQDRGYTGELFF.

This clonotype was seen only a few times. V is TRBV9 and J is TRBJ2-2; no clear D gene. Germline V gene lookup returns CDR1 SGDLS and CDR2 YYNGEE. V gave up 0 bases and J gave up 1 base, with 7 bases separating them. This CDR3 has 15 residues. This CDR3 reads CASSVAAQNTGELFF. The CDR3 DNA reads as TGTGCCAGCAGCGTAGCGGCACAGAACACCGGGGAGCTGTTTTTT.

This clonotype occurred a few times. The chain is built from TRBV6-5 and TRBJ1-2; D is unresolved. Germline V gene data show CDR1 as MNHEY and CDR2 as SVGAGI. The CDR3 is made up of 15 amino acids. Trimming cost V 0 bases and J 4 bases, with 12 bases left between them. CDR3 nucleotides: TGTGCCAGCAGTTACTCGAGAGGGCCCGGCTATGGCTACACCTTC. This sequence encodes CASSYSRGPGYGYTF.

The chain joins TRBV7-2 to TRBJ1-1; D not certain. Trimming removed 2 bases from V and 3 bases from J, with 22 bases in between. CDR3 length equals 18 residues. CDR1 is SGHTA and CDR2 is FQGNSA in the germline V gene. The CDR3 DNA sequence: TGTGCCAGCAGCTTAACGAGGACGGACCGGTTCCGGGACACTGAAGCTTTCTTT. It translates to CASSLTRTDRFRDTEAFF.

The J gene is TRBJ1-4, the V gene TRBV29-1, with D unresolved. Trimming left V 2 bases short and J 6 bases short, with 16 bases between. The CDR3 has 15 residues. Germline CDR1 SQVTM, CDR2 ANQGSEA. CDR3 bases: TGCAGCGTTGAACGAGCTCCCGGGAACTATGAAAAACTGTTTTTT. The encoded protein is CSVERAPGNYEKLFF. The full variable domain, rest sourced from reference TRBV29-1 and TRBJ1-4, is SAVISQKPSRDICQRGTSLTIQCQVDSQVTMMFWYRQQPGQSLTLIATANQGSEATYESGFVIDKFPISRPNLTFSTLTVSNMSPEDSSIYLCSVERAPGNYEKLFFGSGTQLSVL.

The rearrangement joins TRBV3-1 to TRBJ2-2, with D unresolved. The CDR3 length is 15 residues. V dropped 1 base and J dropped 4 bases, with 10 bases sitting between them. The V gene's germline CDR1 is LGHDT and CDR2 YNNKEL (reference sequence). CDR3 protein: CASSQGPQSTGELFF. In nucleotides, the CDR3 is TGTGCCAGCAGCCAAGGGCCTCAGAGCACCGGGGAGCTGTTTTTT.

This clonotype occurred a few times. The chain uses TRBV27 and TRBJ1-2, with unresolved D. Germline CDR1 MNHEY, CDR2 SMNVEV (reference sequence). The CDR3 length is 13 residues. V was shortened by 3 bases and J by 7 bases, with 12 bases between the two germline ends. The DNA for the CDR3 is TGTGCCAGCAGTTTCGGGCCATCGGCTGGCTACACCTTC. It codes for CASSFGPSAGYTF.

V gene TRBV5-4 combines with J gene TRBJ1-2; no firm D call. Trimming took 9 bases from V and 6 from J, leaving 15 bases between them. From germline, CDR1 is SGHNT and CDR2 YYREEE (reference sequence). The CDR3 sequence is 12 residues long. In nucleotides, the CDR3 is TGTGCCACGACCCTTGGGTACGATGGCTACACCTTC. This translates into CATTLGYDGYTF.

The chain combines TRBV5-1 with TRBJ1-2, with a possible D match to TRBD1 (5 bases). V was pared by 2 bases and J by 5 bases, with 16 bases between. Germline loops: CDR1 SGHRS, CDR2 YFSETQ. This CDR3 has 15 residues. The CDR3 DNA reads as TGCGCCAGCAGCTTCGGGGACTCACCAGCGTATGGCTACACCTTC. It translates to CASSFGDSPAYGYTF.

The CDR3 nucleotides are TGTGCCAGCAGCGTAGCGGTCGGCCCCCAAGAGACCCAGTACTTC. Translating it yields CASSVAVGPQETQYF. This rearrangement joins TRBV9 to TRBJ2-5; D is unclear. Between the trimmed V and J ends, which lost 0 bases and 1 base, there was a span of 10 bases. CDR1 SGDLS and CDR2 YYNGEE come from the germline V gene. The CDR3 is 15 amino acids.

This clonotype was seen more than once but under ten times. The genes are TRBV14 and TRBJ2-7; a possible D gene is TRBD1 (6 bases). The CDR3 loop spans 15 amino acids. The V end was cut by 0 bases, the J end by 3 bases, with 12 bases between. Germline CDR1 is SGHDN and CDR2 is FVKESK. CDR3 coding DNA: TGTGCCAGCAGCCAAGACTCAGGGGTGCGCTACGAGCAGTACTTC. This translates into CASSQDSGVRYEQYF. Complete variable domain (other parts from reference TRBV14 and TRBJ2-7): EAGVTQFPSHSVIEKGQTVTLRCDPISGHDNLYWYRRVMGKEIKFLLHFVKESKQDESGMPNNRFLAERTGGTYSTLKVQPAELEDSGVYFCASSQDSGVRYEQYFGPGTRLTVT.

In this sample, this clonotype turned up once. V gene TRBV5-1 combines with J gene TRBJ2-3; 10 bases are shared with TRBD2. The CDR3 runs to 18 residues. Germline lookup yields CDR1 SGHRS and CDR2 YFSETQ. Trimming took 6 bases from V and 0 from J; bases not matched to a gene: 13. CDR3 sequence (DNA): TGCGCCAGCACAACAGCGGGGGGGCCCCCACCTAGCACAGATACGCAGTATTTT. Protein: CASTTAGGPPPSTDTQYF.

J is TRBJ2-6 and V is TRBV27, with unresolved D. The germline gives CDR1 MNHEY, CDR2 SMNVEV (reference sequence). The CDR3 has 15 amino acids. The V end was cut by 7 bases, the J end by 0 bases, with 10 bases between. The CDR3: CASTSGHSGANVLTF. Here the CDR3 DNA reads TGTGCCAGCACCTCTGGGCACTCTGGGGCCAACGTCCTGACTTTC. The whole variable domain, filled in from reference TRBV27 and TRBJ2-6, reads EAQVTQNPRYLITVTGKKLTVTCSQNMNHEYMSWYRQDPGLGLRQIYYSMNVEVTDKGDVPEGYKVSRKEKRNFPLILESPSPNQTSLYFCASTSGHSGANVLTFGAGSRLTVL.

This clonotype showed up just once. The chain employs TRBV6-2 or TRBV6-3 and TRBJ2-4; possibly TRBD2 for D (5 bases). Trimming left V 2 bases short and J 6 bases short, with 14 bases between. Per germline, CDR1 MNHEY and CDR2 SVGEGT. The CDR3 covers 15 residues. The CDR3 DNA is TGTGCCAGCAGTTACGGAGGAGAGCCATCAAACATTCAGTACTTC. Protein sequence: CASSYGGEPSNIQYF.

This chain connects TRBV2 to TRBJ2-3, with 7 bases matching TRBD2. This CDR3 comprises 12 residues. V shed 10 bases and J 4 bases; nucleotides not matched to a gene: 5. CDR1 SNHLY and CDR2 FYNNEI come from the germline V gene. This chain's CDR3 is CATTSVADTQYF. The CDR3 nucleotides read TGTGCCACCACTAGCGTGGCAGATACGCAGTATTTT.

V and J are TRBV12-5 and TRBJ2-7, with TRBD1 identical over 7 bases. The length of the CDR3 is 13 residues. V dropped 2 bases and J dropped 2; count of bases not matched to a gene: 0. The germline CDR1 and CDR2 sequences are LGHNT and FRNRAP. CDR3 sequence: CASGLTGAYEQYF. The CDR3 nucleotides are TGTGCTAGTGGTTTGACAGGGGCCTACGAGCAGTACTTC. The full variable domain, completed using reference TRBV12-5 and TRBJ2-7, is DARVTQTPRHKVTEMGQEVTMRCQPILGHNTVFWYRQTMMQGLELLAYFRNRAPLDDSGMPKDRFSAEMPDATLATLKIQPSEPRDSAVYFCASGLTGAYEQYFGPGTRLTVT.

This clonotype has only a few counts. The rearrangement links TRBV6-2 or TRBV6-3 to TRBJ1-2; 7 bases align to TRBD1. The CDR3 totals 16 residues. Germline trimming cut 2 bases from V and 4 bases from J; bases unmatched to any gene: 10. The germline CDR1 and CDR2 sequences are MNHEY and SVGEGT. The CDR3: CASSYDQQGFGYGYTF. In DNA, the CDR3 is TGTGCCAGCAGTTACGATCAACAGGGGTTCGGCTATGGCTACACCTTC.

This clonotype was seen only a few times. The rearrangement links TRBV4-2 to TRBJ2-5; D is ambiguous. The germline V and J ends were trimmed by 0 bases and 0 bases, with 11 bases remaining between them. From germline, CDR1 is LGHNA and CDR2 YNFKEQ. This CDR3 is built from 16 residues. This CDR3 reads CASSQEVTRYQETQYF. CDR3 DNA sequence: TGTGCCAGCAGCCAAGAGGTGACACGGTACCAAGAGACCCAGTACTTC.

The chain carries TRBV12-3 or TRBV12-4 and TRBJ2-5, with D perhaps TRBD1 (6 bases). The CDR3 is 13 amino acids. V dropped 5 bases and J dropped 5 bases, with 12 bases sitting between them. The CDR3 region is CASSVGTRETQYF. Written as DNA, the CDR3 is TGTGCCAGCAGTGTGGGGACAAGGGAGACCCAGTACTTC.

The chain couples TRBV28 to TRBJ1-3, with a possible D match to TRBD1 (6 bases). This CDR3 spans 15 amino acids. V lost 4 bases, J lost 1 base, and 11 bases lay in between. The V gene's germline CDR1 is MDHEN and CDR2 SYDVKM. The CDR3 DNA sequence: TGTGCCAGCAGTTATATAGGGGGTTCTGGAAACACCATATATTTT. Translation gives CASSYIGGSGNTIYF.

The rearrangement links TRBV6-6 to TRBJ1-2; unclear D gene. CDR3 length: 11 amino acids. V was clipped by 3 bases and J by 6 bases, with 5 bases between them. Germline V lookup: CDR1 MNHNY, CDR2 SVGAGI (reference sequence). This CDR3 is CASSYYDGYTF. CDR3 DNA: TGTGCCAGCAGTTATTATGATGGCTACACCTTC.

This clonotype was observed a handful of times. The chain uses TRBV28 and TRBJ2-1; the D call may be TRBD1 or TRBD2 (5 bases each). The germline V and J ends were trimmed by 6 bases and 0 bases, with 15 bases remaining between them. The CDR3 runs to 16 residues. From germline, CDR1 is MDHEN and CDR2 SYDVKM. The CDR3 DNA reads TGTGCCAGCAGCCACACCCCAGGGAGCTCCTACAATGAGCAGTTCTTC. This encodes CASSHTPGSSYNEQFF.

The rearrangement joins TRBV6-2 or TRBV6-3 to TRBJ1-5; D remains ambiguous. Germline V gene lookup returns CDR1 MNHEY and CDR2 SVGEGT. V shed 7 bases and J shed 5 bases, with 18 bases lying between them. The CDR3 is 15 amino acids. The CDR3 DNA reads TGTGCCAGCACTCTATACCCCAGGTGGGATCAGCCCCAGCATTTT. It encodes CASTLYPRWDQPQHF.

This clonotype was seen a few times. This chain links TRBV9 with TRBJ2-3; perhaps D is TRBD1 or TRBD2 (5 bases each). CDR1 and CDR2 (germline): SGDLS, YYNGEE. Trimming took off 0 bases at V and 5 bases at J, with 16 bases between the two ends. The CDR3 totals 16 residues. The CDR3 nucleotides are TGTGCCAGCAGCGTAGCCGGCCAGGGAGCGAGAGATACGCAGTATTTT. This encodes CASSVAGQGARDTQYF.

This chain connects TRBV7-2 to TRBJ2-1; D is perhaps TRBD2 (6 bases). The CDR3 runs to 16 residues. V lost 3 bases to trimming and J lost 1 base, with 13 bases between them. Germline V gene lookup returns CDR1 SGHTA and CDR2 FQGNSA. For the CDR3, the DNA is TGTGCCAGCAGCTTGCGGGACGGATTATCCTACAATGAGCAGTTCTTC. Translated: CASSLRDGLSYNEQFF.